The T cell receptor (beta chain) under discussion was sequenced for a study of T cell responses to AZD1222 COVID-19 vaccine (dated by TCRdb to the early 2020s). Regarding the research as a whole: Because spike-specific TCR depth and breadth did not differ between the two schedules, AZD1222 recipients who got a second dose at roughly 4 weeks were pooled with those who got a second dose at roughly 12 weeks. TCR sequencing was performed for roughly 250 trial participants, of whom 200 to 220 were given two doses of AZD1222 and roughly 25 were given two doses of MenACWY control vaccine. Trial participants were enrolled by age into 18-55, 56-69 and 70-plus year subgroups, with 148, 28 and 57 TCR-sequenced participants respectively.

Cut back by 0 bases and 13 bases, the V and J ends lie 10 bases apart. The germline V gene encodes CDR1 LGHDT and CDR2 YNNKEL (reference sequence). The CDR3, from cysteine to phenylalanine, totals 12 residues. Only the CDR3 DNA stays, 36 bases, in frame from base 1. The sample's time point label is to be understood as: baseline before first vaccination. Vaccinee samples were obtained from the UK trials COV001 and COV002, which included a single-blind randomized controlled phase 2/3 trial of AZD1222 (ChAdOx1 nCoV-19) in healthy adults. For TCRbeta chain sequencing, PBMC samples were collected from trial participants at day 0 and at day 28 after the second dose. Summary of the overall study and its limitations: In the small 56-69-year group, the increase in depth fell short of significance, most likely because of low power. Conclusions about previously exposed vaccinees are limited, since just five or six AZD1222 recipients were seropositive for SARS-CoV-2 at baseline. Participants were mostly white British and included more females than males, and it was suggested by the authors that clonal diversity may have been underestimated. Nearly half of unique spike-specific TCRs reportedly recognized epitopes outside regions mutated in the B.1.351 and B.1.1.7 variants. After two AZD1222 doses, spike-specific TCR breadth and depth were significantly higher than at day 0 and than in MenACWY recipients. The vaccine-associated CD4 TCRs covered the entire spike protein, and the dominant responses fell in regions 160-218 and 743-854. Because no day 14 peak-response samples were available, repertoires were characterized only after the peak T cell response.

The CDR3 regions of human TCRbeta chains were subjected to immunosequencing. Per the source publication's procedure: Repertoire TCRs were matched against a reference library of SARS-CoV-2-specific TCRs generated with the MIRA antigen-specificity platform. Breadth was defined as the fraction of unique TCRs that were SARS-CoV-2-associated. Depth was defined as the fraction of total T cells that were SARS-CoV-2-associated. Using the MIRA data, each spike-specific TCR was mapped to the spike region that the TCR reacts to and placed in a CD4 or CD8 class. Log10-transformed breadth and depth values were compared by one-way ANOVA with Sidak's multiple comparisons tests. Drawn from immuneACCESS, this table holds only the in-frame rearrangements with V and J called that TCRdb kept. Clones are partly lost; checked studies trace under half to an unresolved V gene and leave the rest unexplained. D and trimming were read from the DNA, whereas the V and J calls and clone size are those reported in that table. Recorded for this sample are roughly 100,000 clones; roughly 92% of them occurred a single time. The top ten clonotypes cover 4.5% to 5% of the sample.

As concerns this clone: The antigen it recognizes is unknown. No base quality information exists; no much larger clone differs at one position.

Material: peripheral blood, obtained on day 0 of AZD1222 vaccination. The clonotype originates from an adult in good health. The rearranged segments are TRBV3-1 (or the pseudogene TRBV3-2) and TRBJ2-1; the D gene assignment is ambiguous. Here the CDR3 is given as CASSQDRVRQFF. The DNA is as follows: TGTGCCAGCAGCCAAGATAGGGTCCGACAGTTCTTC.